Given below is one TCR beta chain in context. The sample belongs to a study of T cell responses to AZD1222 COVID-19 vaccine. Clones were sequenced by immunoSEQ multiplex PCR, and TCRdb holds only the in-frame ones, with some missing. There are more than 75,000 clones in the sample; about 90% occur only once, and approximately 5.5% lies in the top ten. There are 15 residues in the CDR3. Germline CDR1 KGHSH, CDR2 LQKENI. Trimming cost V 3 bases and J 1 base; bases outside gene matches: 3. The chain recombines TRBV18 with TRBJ2-7; 10 bases map to TRBD1. This sample comprised peripheral blood, obtained on day 0 of AZD1222 vaccination. The TCR originated in an adult in good health. This chain's CDR3 is CASSPTGGASYEQYF. CDR3 in DNA: TGTGCCAGCTCACCGACAGGGGGCGCTTCCTACGAGCAGTACTTC.